This is a list of T cell receptor beta chains from one sample in a study of identifying expanded T cells in peripheral blood. The method was immunoSEQ multiplex PCR; TCRdb's version includes in-frame clones alone and lacks a portion of them. The sample yields about 100,000 clones, 88% seen once. Specimen: blood. The source of these receptors is a person aged 18 to 70 in good health. Both conserved end residues are part of each CDR3. Each record gives: CDR3 protein, CDR3 DNA, J gene, clone size, D gene, V gene. D genes are given only for firm matches. Size tells how often a clone was seen (once, few, many) or the class of an expanded clone, and some rows leave it out.

CDR3: CASSSGAGFTGNTIYF
DNA: TGCGCCAGCAGCTCAGGCGCAGGGTTCACTGGAAACACCATATATTTT
J: TRBJ1-3
size: .
D: .
V: TRBV5-1

CDR3: CASSYSTGQMNTEAFF
DNA: TGTGCCAGCAGTTACTCTACAGGACAGATGAACACTGAAGCTTTCTTT
J: TRBJ1-1
size: .
D: .
V: TRBV6-5

CDR3: CASVRGEGNSPLHF
DNA: TGTGCCAGCGTAAGGGGGGAAGGTAATTCACCCCTCCACTTT
J: TRBJ1-6
size: .
D: .
V: TRBV6-5

CDR3: CASSPMEHGSNQPQHF
DNA: TGTGCCAGCTCACCGATGGAACACGGGAGCAATCAGCCCCAGCATTTT
J: TRBJ1-5
size: few
D: .
V: TRBV18

CDR3: CASSQYAWREMNTEAFF
DNA: TGCGCCAGCAGCCAGTATGCCTGGAGGGAAATGAACACTGAAGCTTTCTTT
J: TRBJ1-1
size: .
D: .
V: TRBV4-3

CDR3: CASSLKPASLFVEQYF
DNA: TGTGCCAGCAGCTTAAAGCCAGCCTCACTGTTTGTCGAGCAGTACTTC
J: TRBJ2-7
size: .
D: .
V: TRBV7-8

CDR3: CASSYGQGALETQYF
DNA: TGTGCCAGCAGCTATGGACAGGGGGCTTTAGAGACCCAGTACTTC
J: TRBJ2-5
size: once
D: TRBD1
V: TRBV5-5

CDR3: CASSYHVNYGYTF
DNA: TGTGCCAGCAGTTACCACGTAAACTATGGCTACACCTTC
J: TRBJ1-2
size: few
D: .
V: TRBV6-6

CDR3: CASSPGEGAYGYTF
DNA: TGTGCCAGTAGCCCGGGGGAAGGGGCCTATGGCTACACCTTC
J: TRBJ1-2
size: .
D: .
V: TRBV19

CDR3: CASSPQGNYGYTF
DNA: TGTGCCAGCTCACCCCAGGGTAACTATGGCTACACCTTC
J: TRBJ1-2
size: .
D: .
V: TRBV18

CDR3: CAISESNRTSGNTIYF
DNA: TGTGCCATCAGTGAGTCAAACCGTACCTCTGGAAACACCATATATTTT
J: TRBJ1-3
size: .
D: .
V: TRBV10-3

CDR3: CASSGAPPPTDTQYF
DNA: TGTGCCAGTTCGGGGGCACCTCCTCCCACAGATACGCAGTATTTT
J: TRBJ2-3
size: .
D: .
V: TRBV5-5

CDR3: CASSPTPEETQYF
DNA: TGTGCCAGCAGCCCGACGCCTGAAGAGACCCAGTACTTC
J: TRBJ2-5
size: few
D: .
V: TRBV7-9

CDR3: CASSEGTGANSPLHF
DNA: TGTGCCAGCAGTGAGGGGACAGGGGCCAATTCACCCCTCCACTTT
J: TRBJ1-6
size: .
D: TRBD1
V: TRBV6-1

CDR3: CASSVGLAPNEQFF
DNA: TGTGCCAGCTCAGTGGGACTAGCGCCCAATGAGCAGTTCTTC
J: TRBJ2-1
size: .
D: TRBD2
V: TRBV18

CDR3: CTSSPSETPRQPQHF
DNA: TGCACCAGCAGCCCCTCAGAAACCCCCCGTCAGCCCCAGCATTTT
J: TRBJ1-5
size: .
D: .
V: TRBV1

CDR3: CASSRLERMNTEAFF
DNA: TGTGCCAGCAGCCGATTGGAAAGGATGAACACTGAAGCTTTCTTT
J: TRBJ1-1
size: .
D: .
V: TRBV14

CDR3: CASSDRANTEAFF
DNA: TGTGCCAGCAGTGACAGGGCCAACACTGAAGCTTTCTTT
J: TRBJ1-1
size: few
D: .
V: TRBV6-4

CDR3: CASSLGEGTEAFF
DNA: TGTGCCAGCAGCTTGGGGGAGGGTACTGAAGCTTTCTTT
J: TRBJ1-1
size: .
D: .
V: TRBV5-6

CDR3: CASSATGSTETQYF
DNA: TGTGCCAGCAGCGCCACCGGGAGCACGGAGACCCAGTACTTC
J: TRBJ2-5
size: few
D: .
V: TRBV7-2

CDR3: CASRRNGQGSHGYTF
DNA: TGTGCCAGTAGGAGGAATGGACAGGGCAGCCATGGCTACACCTTC
J: TRBJ1-2
size: .
D: TRBD1
V: TRBV19

CDR3: CASSLKSTGVLEAFF
DNA: TGTGCCAGCTCTCTAAAATCGACGGGGGTCCTTGAAGCTTTCTTT
J: TRBJ1-1
size: .
D: .
V: TRBV18

CDR3: CASTRKDGRNTEAFF
DNA: TGCGCCAGCACCCGAAAGGACGGTCGAAACACTGAAGCTTTCTTT
J: TRBJ1-1
size: .
D: .
V: TRBV5-1

CDR3: CASSLPGANVLTF
DNA: TGCGCCAGCAGCTTGCCTGGGGCCAACGTCCTGACTTTC
J: TRBJ2-6
size: .
D: .
V: TRBV5-1

CDR3: CASSRTTPNGNGELFF
DNA: TGTGCCAGCAGCCGAACGACTCCCAATGGAAACGGGGAGCTGTTTTTT
J: TRBJ2-2
size: once
D: .
V: TRBV6-6

CDR3: CAWSLQYNSPLHF
DNA: TGTGCCTGGAGTCTTCAATATAATTCACCCCTCCACTTT
J: TRBJ1-6
size: .
D: .
V: TRBV30

CDR3: CASSSQENTEAFF
DNA: TGTGCCAGCAGCTCCCAAGAGAACACTGAAGCTTTCTTT
J: TRBJ1-1
size: .
D: .
V: TRBV7-9

CDR3: CASSLVAGTGEYGYTF
DNA: TGTGCCAGCAGCTTGGTTGCCGGGACAGGGGAATATGGCTACACCTTC
J: TRBJ1-2
size: .
D: TRBD1
V: TRBV7-3

CDR3: CSVYHNTEAFF
DNA: TGCAGCGTGTATCACAACACTGAAGCTTTCTTT
J: TRBJ1-1
size: .
D: .
V: TRBV29-1

CDR3: CASSFPLSGAASYEQYF
DNA: TGTGCCAGCAGCTTTCCCCTTAGCGGCGCCGCCTCCTACGAGCAGTACTTC
J: TRBJ2-7
size: .
D: .
V: TRBV7-2

CDR3: CAISESPHNTGGELFF
DNA: TGTGCCATCAGTGAGTCGCCGCATAACACGGGCGGGGAGCTGTTTTTT
J: TRBJ2-2
size: .
D: .
V: TRBV10-3

CDR3: CASTRSLYNEQFF
DNA: TGTGCCAGCACCAGATCTTTATACAATGAGCAGTTCTTC
J: TRBJ2-1
size: .
D: .
V: TRBV6-6

CDR3: CASRTGRGYTF
DNA: TGTGCCAGCAGGACAGGGCGCGGCTACACCTTC
J: TRBJ1-2
size: .
D: TRBD1
V: TRBV6-5

CDR3: CAISEPGQGNEKLFF
DNA: TGTGCCATCAGTGAGCCGGGACAGGGCAACGAAAAACTGTTTTTT
J: TRBJ1-4
size: .
D: TRBD1
V: TRBV10-3

CDR3: CASSQSLGTLSYEQYF
DNA: TGCGCCAGCAGCCAAAGCCTGGGGACTCTCTCCTACGAGCAGTACTTC
J: TRBJ2-7
size: .
D: .
V: TRBV4-1

CDR3: CASSVRDRSTDTQYF
DNA: TGTGCCAGCAGTGTACGGGACAGAAGCACAGATACGCAGTATTTT
J: TRBJ2-3
size: .
D: TRBD1
V: TRBV7-6

CDR3: CAWSEGNTEAFF
DNA: TGTGCCTGGAGTGAAGGGAACACTGAAGCTTTCTTT
J: TRBJ1-1
size: .
D: .
V: TRBV30

CDR3: CATSGSDEKLFF
DNA: TGTGCCACCAGCGGATCAGATGAAAAACTGTTTTTT
J: TRBJ1-4
size: .
D: .
V: TRBV15

CDR3: CASSSRGQAKNIQYF
DNA: TGCGCCAGCAGCTCTAGAGGGCAGGCCAAAAACATTCAGTACTTC
J: TRBJ2-4
size: .
D: .
V: TRBV5-1

CDR3: CASSPGVGVGETQYF
DNA: TGTGCCAGCAGCCCGGGGGTGGGGGTAGGAGAGACCCAGTACTTC
J: TRBJ2-5
size: .
D: .
V: TRBV27

CDR3: CASSPQQGLYEQYF
DNA: TGTGCCAGCAGCCCCCAACAGGGACTCTACGAGCAGTACTTC
J: TRBJ2-7
size: .
D: .
V: TRBV9

CDR3: CASSVAEHSWVGYTF
DNA: TGTGCCAGCAGCGTAGCGGAGCATTCCTGGGTGGGCTACACCTTC
J: TRBJ1-2
size: .
D: .
V: TRBV9

CDR3: CASSIGVSYEQYF
DNA: TGTGCCAGCAGTATCGGAGTTTCCTACGAGCAGTACTTC
J: TRBJ2-7
size: once
D: .
V: TRBV27

CDR3: CASRNVDYSNQPQHF
DNA: TGTGCCAGCAGGAACGTTGATTATAGCAATCAGCCCCAGCATTTT
J: TRBJ1-5
size: few
D: .
V: TRBV6-1

CDR3: CAWRGRQLSYEQYF
DNA: TGTGCCTGGAGGGGTCGGCAGCTCTCCTACGAGCAGTACTTC
J: TRBJ2-7
size: .
D: .
V: TRBV30

CDR3: CASSIGTGGNTGELFF
DNA: TGTGCCAGTAGTATAGGGACCGGAGGGAACACCGGGGAGCTGTTTTTT
J: TRBJ2-2
size: .
D: .
V: TRBV19

CDR3: CASSVGGQGAEQYF
DNA: TGCGCCAGCAGCGTAGGGGGCCAGGGAGCCGAGCAGTACTTC
J: TRBJ2-7
size: .
D: TRBD1
V: TRBV5-1

CDR3: CASSQAGWTGRADTQYF
DNA: TGCGCCAGCAGCCAAGCCGGGTGGACAGGGAGGGCAGATACGCAGTATTTT
J: TRBJ2-3
size: .
D: .
V: TRBV4-1

CDR3: CASSRSRYSETQYF
DNA: TGTGCCAGTAGTAGGTCCCGGTACTCAGAGACCCAGTACTTC
J: TRBJ2-5
size: .
D: .
V: TRBV19

CDR3: CASRIPREDTEAFF
DNA: TGTGCCAGCAGAATACCCAGGGAGGACACTGAAGCTTTCTTT
J: TRBJ1-1
size: .
D: .
V: TRBV6-1